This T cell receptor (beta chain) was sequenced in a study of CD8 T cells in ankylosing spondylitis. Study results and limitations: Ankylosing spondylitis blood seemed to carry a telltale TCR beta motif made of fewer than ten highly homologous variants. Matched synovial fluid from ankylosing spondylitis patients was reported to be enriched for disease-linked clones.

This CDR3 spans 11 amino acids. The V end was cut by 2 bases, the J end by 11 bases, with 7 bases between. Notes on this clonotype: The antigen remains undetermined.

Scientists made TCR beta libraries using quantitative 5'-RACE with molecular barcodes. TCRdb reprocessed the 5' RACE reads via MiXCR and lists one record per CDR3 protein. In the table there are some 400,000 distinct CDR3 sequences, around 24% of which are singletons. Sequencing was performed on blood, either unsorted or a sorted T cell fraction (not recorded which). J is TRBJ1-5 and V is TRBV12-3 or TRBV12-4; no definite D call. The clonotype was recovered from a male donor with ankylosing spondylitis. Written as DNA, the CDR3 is TGTGCCAGCAGTTTATCTGGGACCCAGCATTTT. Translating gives CASSLSGTQHF.